The next 5 T cell receptor beta chains were all read from a single sample in a study of shared clonotypes between healthy human individuals (TCRdb year 2020). The library was produced with the immunoSEQ multiplex PCR assay. The immuneACCESS repertoire file appears here via TCRdb, limited to in-frame rearrangements. These files lack a portion of the clones; in checked studies, under half of the deficit traces to unresolved V genes, and the cause of the others is not known. This sample has about 2.5 million clones in its table, and 85% to 95% of those were observed once. The ten biggest clones cover around 0.35% of the sample. The specimen sequenced was naive CD4+ T cells from PBMCs. What the cell subset or site label conveys for this sample: CD45RA+ positively selected. These receptors came from a man aged 18-30 years in good health. Some clones in this sample may be carry-over from other donors' samples.

This sequence joins TRBV7-3 and TRBJ2-2, with D perhaps assigned TRBD1 or TRBD2 (5 bases each). CDR1 is SGHTA and CDR2 is FQGTGA in the germline V gene. Trimming pared 1 base from V and 4 bases from J, leaving 16 bases between. The CDR3 runs 17 residues. The CDR3 loop reads CASSLISGALGTGELFF. The CDR3 DNA reads as TGTGCCAGCAGCTTAATTTCCGGGGCTCTTGGCACCGGGGAGCTGTTTTTT.

The gene calls are TRBV2 and TRBJ1-1; D unresolved. The CDR3 runs 15 residues. CDR1 and CDR2 from the germline V gene are SNHLY and FYNNEI. V lost 1 base, J lost 3 bases, and 12 bases lay in between. The CDR3: CASSEVNSPYTEAFF. The DNA for the CDR3 is TGTGCCAGCAGTGAAGTCAATAGTCCCTACACTGAAGCTTTCTTT.

The rearrangement joins TRBV6-1 to TRBJ1-4; tentatively, D is TRBD1 (5 bases). Germline V gene lookup returns CDR1 MNHNS and CDR2 SASEGT. The CDR3 totals 13 residues. Trimming removed 5 bases from V and 8 bases from J, with 12 bases in between. CDR3 region: CASSRNRDEKLFF. As DNA, the CDR3 is TGTGCCAGCAGTCGGAACCGGGACGAAAAACTGTTTTTT.

The gene calls are TRBV27 and TRBJ2-5; D gene uncertain. The CDR3 consists of 16 residues. The V and J ends lost 5 bases and 4 bases respectively, with 20 bases between them. CDR1 MNHEY and CDR2 SMNVEV come from the germline V gene (reference sequence). CDR3 region: CASSPRTRLVGETQYF. CDR3 sequence (DNA): TGTGCCAGCAGTCCCCGGACCAGGCTTGTGGGAGAGACCCAGTACTTC.

This chain links TRBV7-2 with TRBJ2-1, with 8 bases fitting TRBD2. CDR1 is SGHTA, CDR2 FQGNSA, per germline. After removal of 6 bases from V and 8 bases from J, the junction contained 21 bases not matched to a gene. The CDR3 is made up of 18 amino acids. The CDR3 protein is CASRHLVGDVAGSYEQFF. Written as DNA, the CDR3 is TGTGCCAGCAGGCATTTAGTGGGGGACGTAGCGGGATCGTATGAGCAGTTCTTC.